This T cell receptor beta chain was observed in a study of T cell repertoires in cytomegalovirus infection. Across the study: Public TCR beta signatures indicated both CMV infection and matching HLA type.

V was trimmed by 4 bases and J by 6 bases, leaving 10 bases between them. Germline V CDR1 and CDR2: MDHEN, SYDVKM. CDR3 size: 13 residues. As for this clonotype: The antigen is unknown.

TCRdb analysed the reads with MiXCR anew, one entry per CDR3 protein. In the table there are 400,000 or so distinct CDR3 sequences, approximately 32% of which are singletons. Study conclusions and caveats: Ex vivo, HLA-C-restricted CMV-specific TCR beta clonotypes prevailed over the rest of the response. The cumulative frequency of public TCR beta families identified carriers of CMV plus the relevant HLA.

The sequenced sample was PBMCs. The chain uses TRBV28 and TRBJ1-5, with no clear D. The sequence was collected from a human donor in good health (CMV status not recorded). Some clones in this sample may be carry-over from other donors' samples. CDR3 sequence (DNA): TGTGCCAGCAGTTCTTGGGTTGGTCAGCCCCAGCATTTT. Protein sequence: CASSSWVGQPQHF. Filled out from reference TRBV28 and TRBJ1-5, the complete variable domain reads DVKVTQSSRYLVKRTGEKVFLECVQDMDHENMFWYRQDPGLGLRLIYFSYDVKMKEKGDIPEGYSVSREKKERFSLILESASTNQTSMYLCASSSWVGQPQHFGDGTRLSIL.